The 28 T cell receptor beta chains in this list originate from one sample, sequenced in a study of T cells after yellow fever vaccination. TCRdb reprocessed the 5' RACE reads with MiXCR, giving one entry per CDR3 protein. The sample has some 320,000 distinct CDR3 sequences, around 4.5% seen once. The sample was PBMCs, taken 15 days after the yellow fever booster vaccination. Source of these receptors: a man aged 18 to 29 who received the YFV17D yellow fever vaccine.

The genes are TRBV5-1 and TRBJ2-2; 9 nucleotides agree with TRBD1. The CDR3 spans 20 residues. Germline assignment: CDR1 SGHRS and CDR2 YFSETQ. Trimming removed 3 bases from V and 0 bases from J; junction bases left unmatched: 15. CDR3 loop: CASSSTGTGLQFPNTGELFF. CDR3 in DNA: TGCGCCAGCAGCTCGACCGGGACAGGGTTACAATTTCCGAACACCGGGGAGCTGTTTTTT.

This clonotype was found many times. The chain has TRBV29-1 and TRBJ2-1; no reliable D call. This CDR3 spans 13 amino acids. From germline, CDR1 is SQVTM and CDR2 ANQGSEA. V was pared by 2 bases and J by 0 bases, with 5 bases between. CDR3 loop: CSVEYSSYNEQFF. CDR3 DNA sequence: TGCAGCGTTGAATATAGCTCCTACAATGAGCAGTTCTTC.

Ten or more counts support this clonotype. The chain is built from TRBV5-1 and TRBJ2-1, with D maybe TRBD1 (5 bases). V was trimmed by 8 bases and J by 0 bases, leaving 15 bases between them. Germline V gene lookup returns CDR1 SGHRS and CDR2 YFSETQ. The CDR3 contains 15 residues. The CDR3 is CASCRALSSYNEQFF. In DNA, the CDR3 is TGCGCCAGTTGCAGGGCCCTTAGCTCCTACAATGAGCAGTTCTTC.

The CDR3 reads CSAGTGDRGYTF. CDR3 nucleotides: TGCAGCGCAGGGACAGGGGATCGAGGCTACACCTTC. The chain joins TRBV29-1 to TRBJ1-2, with 10 positions matching TRBD1. The ends lost 7 bases at V and 8 bases at J; junction bases unmatched: 7. Germline V gene sequence: CDR1 SQVTM, CDR2 ANQGSEA. The CDR3 consists of 12 residues.

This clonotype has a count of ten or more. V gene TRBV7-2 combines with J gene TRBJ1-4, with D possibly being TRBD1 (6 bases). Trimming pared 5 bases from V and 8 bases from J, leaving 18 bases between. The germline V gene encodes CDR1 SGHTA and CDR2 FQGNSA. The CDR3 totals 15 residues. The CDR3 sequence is CASSAGTRSREKLFF. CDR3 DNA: TGTGCCAGCAGCGCCGGGACACGGTCTCGGGAAAAACTGTTTTTT.

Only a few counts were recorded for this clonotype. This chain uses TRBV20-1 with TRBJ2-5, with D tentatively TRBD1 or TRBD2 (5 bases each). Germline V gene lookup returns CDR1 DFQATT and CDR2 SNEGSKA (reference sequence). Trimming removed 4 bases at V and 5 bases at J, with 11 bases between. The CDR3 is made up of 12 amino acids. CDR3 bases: TGCAGTGCTAAGAGGGGCCTCGAGACCCAGTACTTC. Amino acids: CSAKRGLETQYF.

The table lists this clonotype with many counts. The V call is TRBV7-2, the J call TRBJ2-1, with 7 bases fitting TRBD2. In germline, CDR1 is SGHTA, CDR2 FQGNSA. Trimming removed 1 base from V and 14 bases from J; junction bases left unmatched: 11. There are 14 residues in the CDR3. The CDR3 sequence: CASSLGWPAGREFF. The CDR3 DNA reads TGTGCCAGCAGCTTAGGCTGGCCGGCGGGGAGGGAGTTCTTC.

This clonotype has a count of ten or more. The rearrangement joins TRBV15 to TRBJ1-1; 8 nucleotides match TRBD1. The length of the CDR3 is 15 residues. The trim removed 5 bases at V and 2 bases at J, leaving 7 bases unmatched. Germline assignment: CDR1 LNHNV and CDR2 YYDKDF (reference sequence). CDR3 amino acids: CATSPLTGVNTEAFF. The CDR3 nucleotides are TGTGCCACCAGCCCCCTGACAGGGGTCAACACTGAAGCTTTCTTT.

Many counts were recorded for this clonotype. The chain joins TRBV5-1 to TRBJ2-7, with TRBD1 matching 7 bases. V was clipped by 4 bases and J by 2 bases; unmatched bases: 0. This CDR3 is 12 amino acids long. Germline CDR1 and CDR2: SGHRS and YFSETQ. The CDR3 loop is CASSDRAYEQYF. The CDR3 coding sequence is TGCGCCAGCAGCGACAGGGCCTACGAGCAGTACTTC.

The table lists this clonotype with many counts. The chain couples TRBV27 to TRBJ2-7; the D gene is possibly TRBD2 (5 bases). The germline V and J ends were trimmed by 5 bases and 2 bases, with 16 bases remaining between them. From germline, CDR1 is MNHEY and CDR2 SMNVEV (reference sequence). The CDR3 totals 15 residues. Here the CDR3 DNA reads TGTGCCAGCAGTCCCGTGTCGAGGGCCACCTACGAGCAGTACTTC. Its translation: CASSPVSRATYEQYF.

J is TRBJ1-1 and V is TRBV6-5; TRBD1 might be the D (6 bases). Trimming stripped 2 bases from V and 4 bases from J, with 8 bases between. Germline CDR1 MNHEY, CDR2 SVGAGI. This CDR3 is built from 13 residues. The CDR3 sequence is CASSYGGATEAFF. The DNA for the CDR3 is TGTGCCAGCAGTTACGGGGGGGCCACTGAAGCTTTCTTT.

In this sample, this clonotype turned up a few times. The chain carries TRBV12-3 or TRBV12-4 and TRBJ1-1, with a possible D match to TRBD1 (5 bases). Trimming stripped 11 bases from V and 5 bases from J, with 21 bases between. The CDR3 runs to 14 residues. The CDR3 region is CASQKRGTITEAFF. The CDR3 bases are TGTGCCTCTCAGAAAAGGGGAACTATAACTGAAGCTTTCTTT.

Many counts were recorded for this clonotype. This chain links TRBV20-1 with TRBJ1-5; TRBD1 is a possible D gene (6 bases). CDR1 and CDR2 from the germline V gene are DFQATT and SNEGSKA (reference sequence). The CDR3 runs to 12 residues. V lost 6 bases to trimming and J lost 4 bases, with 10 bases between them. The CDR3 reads CSAGGGNQPQHF. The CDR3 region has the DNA TGCAGTGCCGGAGGGGGGAATCAGCCCCAGCATTTT.

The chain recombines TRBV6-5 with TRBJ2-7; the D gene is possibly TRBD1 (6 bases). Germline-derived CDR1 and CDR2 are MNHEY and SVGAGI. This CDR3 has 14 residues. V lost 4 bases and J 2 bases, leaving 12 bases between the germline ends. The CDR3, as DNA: TGTGCCAGCAGTTTCGGTGGACAGCCCTACGAGCAGTACTTC. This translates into CASSFGGQPYEQYF.

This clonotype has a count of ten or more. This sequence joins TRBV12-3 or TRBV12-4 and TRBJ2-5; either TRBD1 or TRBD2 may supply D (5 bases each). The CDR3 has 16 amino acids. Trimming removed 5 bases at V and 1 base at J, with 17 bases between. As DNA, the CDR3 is TGTGCCAGCAGTCATAATCCGGGACGCACCCAAGAGACCCAGTACTTC. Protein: CASSHNPGRTQETQYF.

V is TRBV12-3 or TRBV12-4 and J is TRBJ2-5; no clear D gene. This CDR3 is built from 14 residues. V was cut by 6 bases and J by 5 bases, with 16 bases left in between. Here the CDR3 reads CASSILSIGETQYF. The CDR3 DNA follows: TGTGCCAGCAGCATTTTAAGTATCGGGGAGACCCAGTACTTC.

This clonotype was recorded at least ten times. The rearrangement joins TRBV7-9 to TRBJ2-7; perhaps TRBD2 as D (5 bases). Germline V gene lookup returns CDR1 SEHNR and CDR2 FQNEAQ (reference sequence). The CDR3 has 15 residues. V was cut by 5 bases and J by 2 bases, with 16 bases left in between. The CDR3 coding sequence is TGTGCCAGCAGCAGTCTAGCCCAGACTACCTACGAGCAGTACTTC. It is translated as CASSSLAQTTYEQYF.

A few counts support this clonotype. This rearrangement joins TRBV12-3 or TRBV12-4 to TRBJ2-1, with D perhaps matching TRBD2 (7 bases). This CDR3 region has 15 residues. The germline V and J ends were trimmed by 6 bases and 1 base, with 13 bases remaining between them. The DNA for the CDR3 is TGTGCCAGCAGCCGGAGGGGGGGATCCTACAATGAGCAGTTCTTC. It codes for CASSRRGGSYNEQFF.

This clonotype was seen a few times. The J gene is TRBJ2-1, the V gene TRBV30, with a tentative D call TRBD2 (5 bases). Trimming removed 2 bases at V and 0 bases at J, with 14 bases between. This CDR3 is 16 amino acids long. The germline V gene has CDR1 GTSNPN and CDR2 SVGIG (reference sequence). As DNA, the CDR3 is TGTGCCTGGAGTACGCTACCGGGGAGCTCCTACAATGAGCAGTTCTTC. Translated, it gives CAWSTLPGSSYNEQFF.

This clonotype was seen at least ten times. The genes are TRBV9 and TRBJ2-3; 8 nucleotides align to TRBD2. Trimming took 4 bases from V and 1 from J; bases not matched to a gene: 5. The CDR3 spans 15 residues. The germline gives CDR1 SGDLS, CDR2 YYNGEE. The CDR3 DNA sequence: TGTGCCAGCAGCCTCTCGCGGGGGGGCACAGATACGCAGTATTTT. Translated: CASSLSRGGTDTQYF. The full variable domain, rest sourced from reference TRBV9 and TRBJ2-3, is DSGVTQTPKHLITATGQRVTLRCSPRSGDLSVYWYQQSLDQGLQFLIQYYNGEERAKGNILERFSAQQFPDLHSELNLSSLELGDSALYFCASSLSRGGTDTQYFGPGTRLTVL.

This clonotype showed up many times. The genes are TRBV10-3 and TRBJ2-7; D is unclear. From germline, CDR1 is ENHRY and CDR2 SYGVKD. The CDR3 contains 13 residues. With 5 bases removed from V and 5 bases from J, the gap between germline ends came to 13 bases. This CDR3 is CAISSLESHEQYF. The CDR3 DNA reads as TGTGCCATCAGTTCTTTAGAATCCCACGAGCAGTACTTC.

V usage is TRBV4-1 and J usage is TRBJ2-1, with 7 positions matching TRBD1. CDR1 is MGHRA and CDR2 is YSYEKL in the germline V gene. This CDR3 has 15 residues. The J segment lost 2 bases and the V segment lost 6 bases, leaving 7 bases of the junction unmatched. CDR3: CASSRGQVAYNEQFF. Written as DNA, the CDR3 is TGCGCCAGCAGTCGAGGACAGGTGGCCTACAATGAGCAGTTCTTC.

Here the CDR3 reads CASSRTNGQDYGYTF. The CDR3 nucleotides are TGTGCCAGCTCACGGACTAACGGTCAGGACTATGGCTACACCTTC. The gene calls are TRBV18 and TRBJ1-2, with unresolved D. CDR1 and CDR2 (germline): KGHSH, LQKENI. Trimming took off 4 bases at V and 3 bases at J, with 15 bases between the two ends. The CDR3 runs to 15 residues.

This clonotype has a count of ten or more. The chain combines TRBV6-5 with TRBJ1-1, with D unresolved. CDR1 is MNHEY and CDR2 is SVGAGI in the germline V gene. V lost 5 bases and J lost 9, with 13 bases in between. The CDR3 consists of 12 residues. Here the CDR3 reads CASSTDLRQAFF. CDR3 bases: TGTGCCAGCAGTACTGACCTACGCCAAGCTTTCTTT.

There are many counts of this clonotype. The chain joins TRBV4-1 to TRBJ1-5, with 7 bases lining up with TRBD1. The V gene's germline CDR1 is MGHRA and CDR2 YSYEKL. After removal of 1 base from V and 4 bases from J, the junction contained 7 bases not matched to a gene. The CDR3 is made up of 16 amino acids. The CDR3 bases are TGCGCCAGCAGCCAAGTTGACAGGGCCCTGAATCAGCCCCAGCATTTT. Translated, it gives CASSQVDRALNQPQHF.

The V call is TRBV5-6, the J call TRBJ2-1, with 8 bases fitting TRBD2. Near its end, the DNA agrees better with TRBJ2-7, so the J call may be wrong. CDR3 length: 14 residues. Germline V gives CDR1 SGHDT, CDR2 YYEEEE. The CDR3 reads CASSFPPGGDEQYF. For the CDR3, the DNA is TGTGCCAGCAGCTTCCCGCCGGGAGGGGACGAGCAGTACTTC.

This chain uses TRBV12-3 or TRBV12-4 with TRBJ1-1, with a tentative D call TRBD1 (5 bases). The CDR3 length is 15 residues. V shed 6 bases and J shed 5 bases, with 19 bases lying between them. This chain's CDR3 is CASRASWGLVTEAFF. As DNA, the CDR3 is TGTGCCAGCAGGGCTAGTTGGGGGTTGGTTACTGAAGCTTTCTTT.

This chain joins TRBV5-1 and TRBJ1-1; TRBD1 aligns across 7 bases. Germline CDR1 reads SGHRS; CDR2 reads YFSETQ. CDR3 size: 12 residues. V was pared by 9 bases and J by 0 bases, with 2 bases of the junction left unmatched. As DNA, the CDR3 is TGCGCCACCAGGGGGATGAACACTGAAGCTTTCTTT. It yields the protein CATRGMNTEAFF. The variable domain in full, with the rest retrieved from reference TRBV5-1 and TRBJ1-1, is KAGVTQTPRYLIKTRGQQVTLSCSPISGHRSVSWYQQTPGQGLQFLFEYFSETQRNKGNFPGRFSGRQFSNSRSEMNVSTLELGDSALYLCATRGMNTEAFFGQGTRLTVV.